A selection of T cell receptor beta chains follows, all from one sample in a study of response to subunit inactivated influenza vaccine. TCRdb re-called the RT-PCR reads through MiXCR, storing one row per CDR3 protein. This table has 500,000 to 600,000 distinct CDR3 sequences, 6% to 9% appearing once. The sequencing used PBMCs from blood, collected 23 months after vaccination. The receptors derive from a man between 50 and 75 years old who received an inactivated influenza vaccine. CDR3s include the opening cysteine and the closing phenylalanine or tryptophan. A D gene is named only where the DNA matches it firmly. Where a row states a size, it is once, few, many or the class of an expanded clone; other rows omit it.

d_call j_call clone_size v_call cdr3_aa cdr3_nt
. TRBJ2-2 . TRBV11-3 CASSEGSGELFF TGTGCCAGCAGCGAGGGGTCCGGGGAGCTGTTTTTT
. TRBJ2-6 . TRBV27 CASSWAGPFGANVLTF TGTGCCAGCAGTTGGGCGGGCCCTTTTGGGGCCAACGTCCTGACTTTC
TRBD2 TRBJ2-1 . TRBV5-5 CASSPGLVQFF TGTGCCAGCAGCCCGGGACTAGTGCAGTTCTTC
TRBD1 TRBJ2-5 few TRBV4-1 CASSHIGTGGFETQYF TGCGCCAGCAGCCACATTGGGACAGGGGGCTTCGAGACCCAGTACTTC
. TRBJ2-5 . TRBV20-1 CSASATGRSETQYF TGCAGTGCTAGCGCAACAGGTCGCAGTGAGACCCAGTACTTC
. TRBJ2-6 many TRBV9 CASSDNADGANVLTF TGTGCCAGCAGTGATAACGCCGACGGGGCCAACGTCCTGACTTTC
. TRBJ1-1 few TRBV20-1 CSARPLLGNTEAFF TGCAGTGCTAGACCACTACTGGGGAACACTGAAGCTTTCTTT
. TRBJ1-3 . TRBV9 CASSSGGTQSSGNTIYF TGTGCCAGCAGCTCGGGGGGGACCCAGAGCTCTGGAAACACCATATATTTT
. TRBJ1-1 many TRBV28 CASSLRGASTEAFF TGTGCCAGCAGTTTAAGGGGGGCGAGCACTGAAGCTTTCTTT
. TRBJ2-3 many TRBV7-3 CASSSLSTDTQYF TGTGCCAGCAGCTCCCTCTCCACAGATACGCAGTATTTT
. TRBJ2-7 many TRBV29-1 CSVEVRPDSYEQYF TGCAGCGTTGAAGTCCGCCCGGACAGCTACGAGCAGTACTTC
TRBD1 TRBJ1-5 few TRBV29-1 CSVVLGTGDQPQHF TGCAGCGTTGTTCTTGGGACAGGGGACCAGCCCCAGCATTTT
. TRBJ2-1 . TRBV3-1 CASSHTAGDEQFF TGTGCCAGCAGCCATACGGCAGGGGATGAGCAGTTCTTC
TRBD2 TRBJ2-5 once TRBV10-3 CAISLRASGGPDTETQYF TGTGCCATCAGCCTGCGGGCTAGCGGGGGGCCGGATACAGAGACCCAGTACTTC
. TRBJ2-5 few TRBV7-9 CATPGTGETQYF TGTGCCACCCCTGGGACGGGAGAGACCCAGTACTTC
. TRBJ2-2 . TRBV7-9 CASSLASAGEAGELFF TGTGCCAGCAGCTTAGCTTCGGCAGGTGAAGCCGGGGAGCTGTTTTTT
TRBD1 TRBJ2-3 . TRBV5-5 CASSFIGQGTDTQYF TGTGCCAGCAGCTTTATCGGACAGGGGACAGATACGCAGTATTTT
. TRBJ1-3 . TRBV7-2 CASTNTGRVFGNTIYF TGTGCCAGCACCAATACAGGGAGGGTGTTCGGAAACACCATATATTTT